This TCR beta chain was obtained from a study of control samples from healthy donors and cancer patients. Clones were read by immunoSEQ multiplex PCR, and TCRdb kept only the in-frame ones, dropping some. Of 150,000 to 160,000 clones in the sample, 85% to 95% were seen once. Germline V lookup: CDR1 MNHEY, CDR2 SVGAGI. Trimming left V 4 bases short and J 3 bases short, with 13 bases between. The CDR3 has 15 amino acids. The sequencing sample was made of blood. This TCR derives from a man in his forties or fifties in good health. The genes are TRBV6-5 and TRBJ1-5, with D maybe TRBD1 (5 bases). CDR3 sequence reads: CASSSGFSNNQPQHF. DNA for the CDR3: TGTGCCAGCAGTTCAGGGTTCAGCAACAATCAGCCCCAGCATTTT.